This T cell receptor beta chain was recorded in a study of CD8 T cells in ankylosing spondylitis (dated by TCRdb to 2017 to 2019). For the study in its entirety: The study set out to find disease-linked TCR variants by profiling T cell receptor beta repertoires in ankylosing spondylitis patients and healthy donors. In total, the full study cohort was made up of 110 or so healthy donors and roughly 27 ankylosing spondylitis patients. Peripheral blood was sampled, and synovial fluid was additionally collected from ankylosing spondylitis patients. Study-level results and caveats: In peripheral blood, the disease-linked clones were found at relatively low frequencies and had a CD8+ phenotype. Significant enrichment of the disease-linked clones was reported in matched synovial fluid samples from ankylosing spondylitis patients. A TCR beta motif of fewer than 10 highly homologous amino acid variants appeared characteristic of blood from ankylosing spondylitis patients. Some motif variants were previously reported in synovial fluid and blood of reactive arthritis patients, suggesting common disease-initiation mechanisms.

A word on this clonotype: There is no known antigen for this receptor. Nothing much larger sits one base from this clone, and base qualities are not available.

Looking up the germline V gene (reference sequence) yields CDR1 PRHDT and CDR2 FYEKMQ. V loses 2 bases, J loses 5 bases, and the germline ends lie 7 bases apart. From cysteine to phenylalanine, the CDR3 is 14 amino acids long. The sequence is cut down to CDR3 DNA, 42 bases in frame from base 1. Data came from an Illumina HiSeq 2500. Quantitative 5'-RACE with molecular barcodes was used to prepare TCR beta libraries. Processing in the source paper ran as follows. To identify disease-linked TCR variants, a new computational method was used, one built on a probabilistic model of VDJ rearrangement. TCRdb cleaned the public reads at Q25 with fastp, built clones with MiXCR and kept in-frame beta chains. Under each unique CDR3 protein, matching rows form one entry showing the most common genes and DNA. In this record, the V and J calls reflect TCRdb's handling and not the investigators' own analysis. For this sample there are over 450,000 distinct CDR3 sequences; about an eighth appear just once. The top ten constitute approximately 6.2% of the sample.

The rearranged chain carries TRBV13 and TRBJ1-6; the D gene cannot be resolved reliably. Sequencing input: blood, either unsorted or a sorted T cell fraction (not recorded which). The TCR was taken from a male donor with ankylosing spondylitis. The nucleotides read TGTGCCAGCAGCTTAAGGTCCGATAATTCACCCCTCCACTTT. It is translated as CASSLRSDNSPLHF.